The following is a TCR beta chain sequence with its context. Its antigen is unknown. The DNA is omitted, as the CDR3 cannot be located on it reliably, and the CDR3 follows TCRdb's listing. Sequencing instrument: Illumina HiSeq 2500. To make first-strand cDNA, Superscript III was used along with a set of TRAV- and TRBV-specific primers so that both the TCRalpha and TCRbeta chains were covered. TCRs were amplified for 20 PCR cycles with Phusion, using a constant-region primer paired with the adapter attached to the V primers. The MessageAmp II aRNA Amplification Kit was used to amplify the isolated mRNA, with in vitro transcription run for around 15 hours at 37 degrees C. mRNA for TCR sequencing was isolated with the Dynabeads mRNA DIRECT Purification Kit. Indexed Illumina adapters were added in a second Phusion PCR of approximately 27 cycles, after which AMPure XP beads were used to purify the products. Under the source paper's analysis protocol: Using custom Perl scripts, TCR sequences that encoded the same protein were pooled, out-of-frame sequences were dropped, and the abundance of each clonotype was calculated. TCR sequences supported by only a single read were excluded from analysis. The metrics used to describe the repertoires included Shannon entropy, Gini index, clonality, richness, and the frequency of TCRs shared between repertoires. TCRdb's own reprocessing of the public reads used fastp at Q25 and MiXCR and kept productive beta chains. One record per CDR3 amino acid sequence lists the most common genes and DNA. The V and J calls, along with clone size, are taken from TCRdb and not from the paper's own processing. For this sample the table gives under 95,000 distinct CDR3 sequences, of which around a sixth were detected only once. The top ten hold 1.4% to 1.5% of the sample.

CDR3 length: 24 amino acids, cysteine to phenylalanine. The CDR1 and CDR2 encoded by the germline V gene are LGHNA and YSLEER. This sample was taken from a study of low-dose radiotherapy and immunotherapy resistance in tumors (dated by TCRdb to the early 2020s). Concerning the study at large: In Cohort 1, each fraction delivered 0.5 Gy every 2 weeks, and the prescribed total PTV dose was 6.5 Gy. Patients in Cohort 2 were given 1 Gy per fraction every two weeks, for a total of 13 Gy across 26 weeks. Nivolumab and ipilimumab were both given intravenously, with nivolumab at a 240 mg flat dose every two weeks and ipilimumab at 1 mg/kg every six weeks. Intravenous cyclophosphamide at 200 mg/m2 was administered every two weeks, one day ahead of each radiation and immunotherapy administration. Aspirin 300 mg was taken orally once daily by patients for four cycles, starting on cycle 1 day 1. The trial did not randomize participants into treatment groups. Eight patients were included in the translational analysis: three from the first dose cohort and the first five from the second dose cohort.

The sample's time point label is to be understood as: after trial treatment. The treatment or condition label, read with the paper, signifies: LDRT plus nivolumab, ipilimumab, low-dose cyclophosphamide and aspirin (RACIN trial). The donors came from RACIN, which was a single-arm phase I dose-escalation trial that paired nivolumab and ipilimumab with aspirin, low-dose cyclophosphamide and low-dose radiotherapy. Eligible patients had advanced, TIL-negative solid tumors. This chain joins TRBV4-3 to TRBJ2-7; TRBD1 is taken as the D call from the table, unchecked against the DNA. The material sequenced was PBMCs, taken after low-dose radiotherapy plus immunotherapy. The sequence was collected from a male donor with prostate cancer. The CDR3 in this case is CASTNQTSMYLCASGTGDAYEQYF.